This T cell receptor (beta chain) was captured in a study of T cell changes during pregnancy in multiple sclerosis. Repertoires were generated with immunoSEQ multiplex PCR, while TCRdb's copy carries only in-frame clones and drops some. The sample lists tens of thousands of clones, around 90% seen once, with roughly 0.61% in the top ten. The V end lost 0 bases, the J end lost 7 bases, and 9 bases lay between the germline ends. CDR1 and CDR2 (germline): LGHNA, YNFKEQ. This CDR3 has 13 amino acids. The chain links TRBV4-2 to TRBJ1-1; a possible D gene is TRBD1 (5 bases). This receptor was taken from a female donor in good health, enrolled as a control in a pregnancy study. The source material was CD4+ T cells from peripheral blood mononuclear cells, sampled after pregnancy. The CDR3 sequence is CASSQDGGGEAFF. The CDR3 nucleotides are TGTGCCAGCAGCCAAGATGGGGGAGGTGAAGCTTTCTTT.